These 29 T cell receptor beta chains share one sample of origin, sequenced in a study of blood T cell repertoires in COVID-19. Some clones are missing from TCRdb's copy, which holds only in-frame ones; the method was immunoSEQ multiplex PCR. This sample has around 330,000 clones, with 90% found just once. The sequenced sample consisted of PBMCs or T cells enriched from blood (not recorded which). All receptors derive from a man between 60 and 75 years old who had recovered from COVID-19.

This sequence joins TRBV4-1 and TRBJ1-4, with 8 bases identical to TRBD1. CDR1 is MGHRA and CDR2 is YSYEKL in the germline V gene. V gave up 1 base and J gave up 5 bases; unmatched junction bases: 3. CDR3 length equals 15 residues. In nucleotides, the CDR3 is TGCGCCAGCAGCCAAGCGGGACAGGAAAATGAAAAACTGTTTTTT. Protein sequence: CASSQAGQENEKLFF.

The chain recombines TRBV6-5 with TRBJ1-3; D gene uncertain. V lost 8 bases and J 0 bases, leaving 8 bases between the germline ends. The CDR3 is 13 amino acids. Germline lookup yields CDR1 MNHEY and CDR2 SVGAGI. CDR3 bases: TGTGCCAGCCGAAGGAGCTCTGGAAACACCATATATTTT. This codes for CASRRSSGNTIYF.

The chain couples TRBV18 to TRBJ1-1; 10 bases are a match to TRBD1. After removal of 5 bases from V and 5 bases from J, the junction contained 8 bases not matched to a gene. Germline CDR1 reads KGHSH; CDR2 reads LQKENI. This CDR3 contains 15 residues. In DNA form, the CDR3 reads TGTGCCAGCTCAGATTCGACAGGGGGCTTTACTGAAGCTTTCTTT. It translates to CASSDSTGGFTEAFF.

The chain carries TRBV7-9 and TRBJ2-7; weak D call: TRBD2 (6 bases). The V end lost 1 base, the J end lost 2 bases, and 15 bases lay between the germline ends. The germline V gene has CDR1 SEHNR and CDR2 FQNEAQ (reference sequence). This CDR3 spans 16 amino acids. In nucleotides, the CDR3 is TGTGCCAGCAGCTTAGATCGGGGGATCGGAGCCTACGAGCAGTACTTC. As protein: CASSLDRGIGAYEQYF.

The chain recombines TRBV3-1 (or the pseudogene TRBV3-2) with TRBJ2-1; possibly TRBD2 for D (6 bases). The germline CDR1 and CDR2 sequences are LGHDT and YNNKEL (reference sequence). The CDR3 is 18 residues long. V gave up 0 bases and J gave up 3 bases, with 18 bases separating them. This chain's CDR3 is CASSQESGGAGYYNEQFF. CDR3 bases: TGTGCCAGCAGCCAAGAATCAGGCGGGGCAGGGTACTACAATGAGCAGTTCTTC.

Here the CDR3 reads CASSLVLAGVSNEQFF. The CDR3 DNA follows: TGTGCCAGCAGCTTGGTCCTAGCGGGAGTGTCCAATGAGCAGTTCTTC. This chain connects TRBV5-8 to TRBJ2-1, with 10 positions matching TRBD2. V dropped 0 bases and J dropped 6; count of bases not matched to a gene: 6. The length of the CDR3 is 16 residues. Looked up from germline, CDR1 is SGHTS and CDR2 is YDEGEE.

V and J are TRBV30 and TRBJ1-6; TRBD1 matches 7 bases. The CDR3 totals 14 residues. J lost 6 bases, V lost 3 bases, and 5 bases had no gene match. Germline CDR1 is GTSNPN and CDR2 is SVGIG (reference sequence). CDR3 sequence reads: CAWSLGQTNSPLHF. The CDR3 DNA reads as TGTGCCTGGAGCTTGGGACAGACTAATTCACCCCTCCACTTT.

V and J are TRBV7-9 and TRBJ2-5, with 10 bases matching TRBD2. Germline lookup yields CDR1 SEHNR and CDR2 FQNEAQ (reference sequence). This CDR3 contains 16 residues. J gave up 1 base and V 4 bases, and 6 bases lay outside the gene matches. The CDR3 DNA is TGTGCCAGCAGCTACTTAGCGGGAGGCCCCCAAGAGACCCAGTACTTC. Translated, it gives CASSYLAGGPQETQYF.

The V and J genes are TRBV30 and TRBJ2-2; 7 bases align to TRBD1. Germline V gene sequence: CDR1 GTSNPN, CDR2 SVGIG (reference sequence). V was pared by 5 bases and J by 3 bases, with 18 bases of the junction left unmatched. The CDR3 totals 18 residues. In nucleotides, the CDR3 is TGTGCCTGGCATAATTCCGGGACAGCAAAACTTCACACCGGGGAGCTGTTTTTT. As protein: CAWHNSGTAKLHTGELFF.

The chain couples TRBV3-1 (or the pseudogene TRBV3-2) to TRBJ1-2, with TRBD1 as a possible D gene (5 bases). The V gene's germline CDR1 is LGHDT and CDR2 YNNKEL (reference sequence). The CDR3 is 15 residues long. V was cut by 4 bases and J by 7 bases, with 19 bases left in between. CDR3 nucleotides: TGTGCCAGCAGCCCCCAAGACGGGGGTCTGACTGGCTACACCTTC. Translating gives CASSPQDGGLTGYTF.

The chain has TRBV18 and TRBJ1-3, with D perhaps TRBD1 (5 bases). Trimming stripped 6 bases from V and 0 bases from J, with 9 bases between. In germline, CDR1 is KGHSH, CDR2 LQKENI. CDR3 length equals 14 residues. The CDR3 DNA sequence: TGTGCCAGCTCCGGGACTGGCTCTGGAAACACCATATATTTT. Translating it yields CASSGTGSGNTIYF.

This chain uses TRBV2 with TRBJ2-7; D is possibly TRBD1 (5 bases). The CDR3 contains 13 residues. Trimming left V 7 bases short and J 4 bases short, with 14 bases between. The germline V gene has CDR1 SNHLY and CDR2 FYNNEI. The CDR3 nucleotides read TGTGCCAGCATTGTGCAGGGTAGTTACGAGCAGTACTTC. Translated: CASIVQGSYEQYF.

The V gene is TRBV4-3, the J gene TRBJ2-2; 7 bases map to TRBD1. J was trimmed by 9 bases and V by 4 bases; bases with no gene match: 5. This CDR3 region has 13 residues. Germline V gene sequence: CDR1 LGHNA, CDR2 YSLEER. CDR3 loop: CASSPQGERELFF. CDR3 sequence (DNA): TGCGCCAGCAGCCCGCAGGGGGAGAGGGAGCTGTTTTTT.

The chain has TRBV7-9 and TRBJ2-1; 7 nucleotides match TRBD1. The CDR3 is made up of 13 amino acids. Germline CDR1 and CDR2: SEHNR and FQNEAQ (reference sequence). V lost 6 bases to trimming and J lost 4 bases; unmatched junction nucleotides: 3. As DNA, the CDR3 is TGTGCCAGCAGGATGGGACAGTACAATGAGCAGTTCTTC. Amino acids: CASRMGQYNEQFF.

This chain uses TRBV19 with TRBJ1-6; 9 nucleotides align to TRBD1. V dropped 7 bases and J dropped 9; count of bases not matched to a gene: 7. This CDR3 has 14 residues. CDR1 LNHDA and CDR2 SQIVND come from the germline V gene (reference sequence). The CDR3 bases are TGTGCCAGTACCCGGACAGGGGAGATTTCACCCCTCCACTTT. Its translation is CASTRTGEISPLHF.

The chain has TRBV7-6 and TRBJ2-3; 10 nucleotides match TRBD2. V shed 4 bases, J shed 0 bases, and the junction held 7 bases outside the gene matches. In germline, CDR1 is SGHVS, CDR2 FNYEAQ. The CDR3 spans 17 residues. DNA for the CDR3: TGTGCCAGCAGCTCGGCCCTAGCGGGAGTGAGCACAGATACGCAGTATTTT. Translating it yields CASSSALAGVSTDTQYF.

The J gene is TRBJ2-7, the V gene TRBV4-1; TRBD1 matches 10 bases. From germline, CDR1 is MGHRA and CDR2 YSYEKL. The CDR3 totals 16 residues. The J segment lost 5 bases and the V segment lost 3 bases, leaving 10 bases of the junction unmatched. The chain's CDR3 is CASSQKPRGQGNEQYF. CDR3 DNA sequence: TGCGCCAGCAGCCAGAAACCCCGGGGACAGGGGAACGAGCAGTACTTC.

CDR3 sequence: CASSLGGGRVPDEQYF. The CDR3, as DNA: TGCGCCAGCAGCTTGGGCGGAGGTAGGGTCCCCGACGAGCAGTACTTC. The rearrangement links TRBV5-1 to TRBJ2-7, with D perhaps TRBD2 (5 bases). V lost 0 bases and J lost 5, with 18 bases in between. Germline loops: CDR1 SGHRS, CDR2 YFSETQ. This CDR3 region has 16 residues.

The J gene is TRBJ2-1, the V gene TRBV6-5; a possible D gene is TRBD2 (5 bases). The CDR3 sequence is 12 residues long. The germline V gene has CDR1 MNHEY and CDR2 SVGAGI. CDR3 coding DNA: TGTGCTACCGAGGGAAACTACAATGAGCAGTTCTTC. This codes for CATEGNYNEQFF.

This clone occurred once. The J gene is TRBJ2-1, the V gene TRBV2; 9 nucleotides match TRBD1. J gave up 4 bases and V 8 bases, and 3 bases lay outside the gene matches. The V gene's germline CDR1 is SNHLY and CDR2 FYNNEI. The CDR3 extends over 13 amino acids. CDR3 loop: CASRDRVYNEQFF. CDR3 nucleotide sequence: TGTGCCAGCCGGGACAGGGTTTACAATGAGCAGTTCTTC.

This chain links TRBV30 with TRBJ1-2; no firm D call. With 0 bases removed from V and 5 bases from J, the gap between germline ends came to 10 bases. Germline assignment: CDR1 GTSNPN and CDR2 SVGIG (reference sequence). The CDR3 sequence is 13 residues long. Here the CDR3 DNA reads TGTGCCTGGAGTGTCTCCCCCTTTTATGGCTACACCTTC. This sequence encodes CAWSVSPFYGYTF.

The V and J genes are TRBV19 and TRBJ1-6, with unresolved D. Per germline, CDR1 LNHDA and CDR2 SQIVND (reference sequence). Trimming removed 5 bases from V and 7 bases from J, with 9 bases in between. This CDR3 has 13 amino acids. The chain's CDR3 is CASSSYANSPLHF. The CDR3 region has the DNA TGTGCCAGTAGTTCCTACGCGAATTCACCCCTCCACTTT.

This sequence joins TRBV15 and TRBJ1-1, with D perhaps TRBD1 (5 bases). CDR3 length: 13 amino acids. V gave up 5 bases and J gave up 3 bases, with 10 bases separating them. Germline-derived CDR1 and CDR2 are LNHNV and YYDKDF (reference sequence). The CDR3 protein is CATSLDSYTEAFF. The CDR3 DNA reads as TGTGCCACCAGCTTAGACAGTTACACTGAAGCTTTCTTT.

The V gene is TRBV3-1 (or the pseudogene TRBV3-2), the J gene TRBJ1-2, with D unresolved. The CDR3 runs 12 residues. CDR1 is LGHDT, CDR2 YNNKEL, per germline (reference sequence). Trimming removed 0 bases at V and 14 bases at J, with 13 bases between. CDR3 amino acids: CASSQDGVLRTF. The CDR3 bases are TGTGCCAGCAGCCAAGATGGAGTTCTGCGGACCTTC.

The chain carries TRBV2 and TRBJ1-4; no firm D call. V shed 2 bases and J shed 11 bases, with 15 bases lying between them. There are 14 residues in the CDR3. Germline V gives CDR1 SNHLY, CDR2 FYNNEI. The CDR3 protein is CASSEFEGKVKLFF. DNA of the CDR3: TGTGCCAGCAGTGAATTCGAGGGAAAAGTTAAACTGTTTTTT.

This chain connects TRBV6-1 to TRBJ1-5; D unclear. Germline values: CDR1 MNHNS, CDR2 SASEGT. Between the trimmed V and J ends, which lost 1 base and 7 bases, there was a span of 14 bases. This CDR3 comprises 15 residues. The CDR3 region is CASSEGGHLGQPQHF. In DNA, the CDR3 is TGTGCCAGCAGTGAAGGAGGCCACCTCGGACAGCCCCAGCATTTT.

The chain has TRBV3-1 (or the pseudogene TRBV3-2) and TRBJ2-1; maybe TRBD1 (6 bases). The ends were cut back, 4 bases at V and 10 bases at J, with 20 bases in the middle. Germline V CDR1 and CDR2: LGHDT, YNNKEL (reference sequence). The CDR3 has 15 residues. CDR3: CASSRMGHRTGEQFF. CDR3 sequence (DNA): TGTGCCAGCAGCCGCATGGGACACCGAACAGGGGAGCAGTTCTTC.

This rearrangement joins TRBV3-1 (or the pseudogene TRBV3-2) to TRBJ1-1, with D unresolved. The CDR3 spans 15 residues. Germline V CDR1 and CDR2: LGHDT, YNNKEL (reference sequence). The ends were cut back, 1 base at V and 4 bases at J, with 13 bases in the middle. In DNA, the CDR3 is TGTGCCAGCAGCCAAGCGCCGGGTCGGAGCACTGAAGCTTTCTTT. Translated, it gives CASSQAPGRSTEAFF.

The chain is built from TRBV30 and TRBJ1-2, with a tentative D call TRBD1 (5 bases). The CDR3 sequence is 11 residues long. V lost 3 bases and J lost 7, with 9 bases in between. The germline V gene encodes CDR1 GTSNPN and CDR2 SVGIG (reference sequence). CDR3: CAWRQDGGYTF. The CDR3 DNA sequence: TGTGCCTGGAGACAGGACGGTGGCTACACCTTC.